Listed below are T cell receptor beta chains from one sample, sequenced in a study of glioma-infiltrating T cells after dendritic cell vaccination. Clones were sequenced by immunoSEQ multiplex PCR, and TCRdb holds only the in-frame ones, with some missing. The sample includes about 95,000 clones, about 83% of them seen just once. Material: blood, obtained before dendritic cell vaccination. Receptors originate from a human donor with glioblastoma. Each CDR3 is given with its conserved first and last residue. Each record gives: D gene, V gene, clone size, J gene, CDR3 DNA, CDR3 protein. The D gene is left open where the match is weak. Only part of the rows carry a size: once, few, many, or a class if the clone is expanded.

D: .
V: TRBV5-1
size: .
J: TRBJ1-2
DNA: TGCGCCAGCAGCTCTACAGGATCACCTTCCTATGGCTACACCTTC
CDR3: CASSSTGSPSYGYTF

D: .
V: TRBV27
size: .
J: TRBJ2-5
DNA: TGTGCCAGCAGTTTGGGGCAGATCCAGACCCAGTACTTC
CDR3: CASSLGQIQTQYF

D: .
V: TRBV29-1
size: .
J: TRBJ1-1
DNA: TGCAGCGTTGGTGGGACAACCATGAACACTGAAGCTTTCTTT
CDR3: CSVGGTTMNTEAFF

D: TRBD2
V: TRBV19
size: .
J: TRBJ2-3
DNA: TGTGCCAGTAGTATCTCCGGACTAGCGGGGGGCGGGGGTACGCAGTATTTT
CDR3: CASSISGLAGGGGTQYF

D: TRBD2
V: TRBV18
size: .
J: TRBJ2-5
DNA: TGTGCCAGCTCACCAAAGTCCGGGACTAGCGGGGGAGAGACCCAGTACTTC
CDR3: CASSPKSGTSGGETQYF

D: TRBD2
V: TRBV6-1
size: few
J: TRBJ2-5
DNA: TGTGCCAGCAGTGACGGAGCGGGAGTTGAGACCCAGTACTTC
CDR3: CASSDGAGVETQYF

D: TRBD2
V: TRBV27
size: .
J: TRBJ2-3
DNA: TGTGCCAGCAGCCGCGGCGGGGGTGGCACAGATACGCAGTATTTT
CDR3: CASSRGGGGTDTQYF

D: TRBD1
V: TRBV7-3
size: .
J: TRBJ1-1
DNA: TGTGCCAGCAGCCAGACCCCGGACAGGGAACGGTTTGAAGCTTTCTTT
CDR3: CASSQTPDRERFEAFF

D: TRBD2
V: TRBV25-1
size: .
J: TRBJ2-2
DNA: TGTGCCAGCAGTGGAGGACTAGCGGGGACCCGGAACACCGGGGAGCTGTTTTTT
CDR3: CASSGGLAGTRNTGELFF

D: .
V: TRBV7-2
size: .
J: TRBJ2-1
DNA: TGTGCCAGCAGCTCCCCAAGGACTACCTACAATGAGCAGTTCTTC
CDR3: CASSSPRTTYNEQFF

D: TRBD1
V: TRBV7-2
size: .
J: TRBJ2-7
DNA: TGTGCCAGCAGCGTAAGGGGCAGACAGGGGGCGTACGAGCAGTACTTC
CDR3: CASSVRGRQGAYEQYF

D: TRBD2
V: TRBV4-3
size: once
J: TRBJ2-3
DNA: TGCGCCAGCAGCCAAGACCCGACTAGCGGGAGGGGAGATACGCAGTATTTT
CDR3: CASSQDPTSGRGDTQYF

D: TRBD1
V: TRBV27
size: .
J: TRBJ2-5
DNA: TGTGCCAGCAGATTCGACAGGGGCAGAGAAGAGACCCAGTACTTC
CDR3: CASRFDRGREETQYF

D: .
V: TRBV21-1
size: .
J: TRBJ1-2
DNA: TGTGCCAGCAGCAAAGAGGGGGGGCGGGGCTACACCTTC
CDR3: CASSKEGGRGYTF

D: .
V: TRBV11-2
size: .
J: TRBJ2-5
DNA: TGTGCCAGCAGCCGGGCGGGCAAAGAGACCCAGTACTTC
CDR3: CASSRAGKETQYF

D: TRBD1
V: TRBV2
size: .
J: TRBJ2-5
DNA: TGTGCCAGCAGTGGGACAGGGTGGGAGACCCAGTACTTC
CDR3: CASSGTGWETQYF

D: TRBD1
V: TRBV5-6
size: once
J: TRBJ2-3
DNA: TGTGCCAGCAGCACCCCGGGGGACAGGGATGTTCATACGCAGTATTTT
CDR3: CASSTPGDRDVHTQYF

D: TRBD1
V: TRBV10-1
size: .
J: TRBJ2-6
DNA: TGCGCCAGCAGTGCGGGGACAGGGGTGCCTGGGGCCAACGTCCTGACTTTC
CDR3: CASSAGTGVPGANVLTF

D: .
V: TRBV6-1
size: .
J: TRBJ1-2
DNA: TGTGCCAGCAGTGAAGGAAACCGGGGCTATGGCTACACCTTC
CDR3: CASSEGNRGYGYTF

D: TRBD2
V: TRBV7-9
size: .
J: TRBJ2-1
DNA: TGTGCCAGCAGCCCCGGACTAGCGGGGGGTTCTCAGCAGTTCTTC
CDR3: CASSPGLAGGSQQFF

D: TRBD1
V: TRBV2
size: .
J: TRBJ2-7
DNA: TGTGCCAGCAGTGAGAGGGGGCGCGGAGGGTACTTC
CDR3: CASSERGRGGYF

D: TRBD1
V: TRBV27
size: .
J: TRBJ2-7
DNA: TGTGCCAGCAGTCCTAACGCCGACAGGGTCGAGCAGTACTTC
CDR3: CASSPNADRVEQYF

D: TRBD1
V: TRBV5-4
size: .
J: TRBJ2-3
DNA: TGTGCCAGCAGCATCGCGACAGGGGGTGATACGCAGTATTTT
CDR3: CASSIATGGDTQYF

D: TRBD1
V: TRBV6-1
size: few
J: TRBJ1-1
DNA: TGTGCCAGCGGGTACACAGGGGGCGGAGAAGCTTTCTTT
CDR3: CASGYTGGGEAFF

D: .
V: TRBV4-2
size: .
J: TRBJ1-2
DNA: TGTGCCAGCAGCCACCCGGGGGGGGGCGATTATGGCTACACCTTC
CDR3: CASSHPGGGDYGYTF

D: TRBD1
V: TRBV2
size: .
J: TRBJ1-1
DNA: TGTGCCAGCAGTAGGGACAGAAACACTGAAGCTTTCTTT
CDR3: CASSRDRNTEAFF

D: TRBD2
V: TRBV4-2
size: .
J: TRBJ2-7
DNA: TGTGCCAGCAGCCAAGCTTCGGGGGGGTACGAGCAGTACTTC
CDR3: CASSQASGGYEQYF

D: .
V: TRBV29-1
size: .
J: TRBJ2-7
DNA: TGCAGCGTTGCCCAGTCCTACGAGCAGTACTTC
CDR3: CSVAQSYEQYF

D: TRBD1
V: TRBV2
size: .
J: TRBJ2-5
DNA: TGTGCCAGCAGTGGGGGACAGGGGGCGGAGACCCAGTACTTC
CDR3: CASSGGQGAETQYF

D: .
V: TRBV7-2
size: .
J: TRBJ1-4
DNA: TGTGCCAGCAGGCCACAAGCCGGGGGAACTAATGAAAAACTGTTTTTT
CDR3: CASRPQAGGTNEKLFF

D: TRBD1
V: TRBV5-1
size: once
J: TRBJ1-1
DNA: TGCGCCAGCAGTCGGGGGAGAGGACAGGGTGGTAATGAAGCTTTCTTT
CDR3: CASSRGRGQGGNEAFF

D: TRBD1
V: TRBV19
size: .
J: TRBJ2-1
DNA: TGTGCCAGTAGTATAACGGACAGGGGCAATGAGCAGTTCTTC
CDR3: CASSITDRGNEQFF

D: TRBD2
V: TRBV2
size: few
J: TRBJ2-7
DNA: TGTGCCAGCAAAACTAGCGGGGGTGGCGAGCAGTACTTC
CDR3: CASKTSGGGEQYF

D: TRBD1
V: TRBV6-5
size: .
J: TRBJ2-1
DNA: TGTGCCAGCAGTTACCGGGACAGGGGCCACAATGAGCAGTTCTTC
CDR3: CASSYRDRGHNEQFF

D: .
V: TRBV2
size: .
J: TRBJ2-7
DNA: TGTGCCAGCAAGACAGCCTACGAGCAGTACTTC
CDR3: CASKTAYEQYF

D: .
V: TRBV5-1
size: .
J: TRBJ2-1
DNA: TGCGCCAGCAATTCGTTCAATGAGCAGTTCTTC
CDR3: CASNSFNEQFF

D: .
V: TRBV7-9
size: .
J: TRBJ2-5
DNA: TGTGCCAGCAGCTCATCCACCGGGACTGGGGAGACCCAGTACTTC
CDR3: CASSSSTGTGETQYF

D: TRBD1
V: TRBV29-1
size: .
J: TRBJ2-1
DNA: TGCAGCGGCCAAAACCGGGACAGGAACAATGAGCAGTTCTTC
CDR3: CSGQNRDRNNEQFF

D: TRBD1
V: TRBV6-1
size: .
J: TRBJ1-2
DNA: TGTGCCAGCAGTGTGTCAGGGGGCTACTATGGCTACACCTTC
CDR3: CASSVSGGYYGYTF

D: TRBD2
V: TRBV9
size: .
J: TRBJ2-3
DNA: TGTGCCAGCAGCGTAGGAGTAGCGGGAGTTAAAGATACGCAGTATTTT
CDR3: CASSVGVAGVKDTQYF

D: .
V: TRBV19
size: once
J: TRBJ2-4
DNA: TGTGCCAGTAGTCTGGGGACTTTCGCCAAAAACATTCAGTACTTC
CDR3: CASSLGTFAKNIQYF

D: TRBD2
V: TRBV27
size: .
J: TRBJ2-7
DNA: TGTGCCAGCAGTTTATCGTGGACTAGCGGCAAGGCGGCCTACGAGCAGTACTTC
CDR3: CASSLSWTSGKAAYEQYF

D: TRBD1
V: TRBV27
size: .
J: TRBJ1-2
DNA: TGTGCCAGCGCCCGACCAGGGGGACCCTATGGCTACACCTTC
CDR3: CASARPGGPYGYTF

D: .
V: TRBV27
size: .
J: TRBJ2-1
DNA: TGTGCCAGCAGCTCCGGGAGTTCCTACAATGAGCAGTTCTTC
CDR3: CASSSGSSYNEQFF

D: .
V: TRBV5-4
size: once
J: TRBJ2-7
DNA: TGTGCCAGCAGCTTCGGGTCCTACGAGCAGTACTTC
CDR3: CASSFGSYEQYF

D: .
V: TRBV27
size: .
J: TRBJ2-7
DNA: TGTGCCAGCAGTCCCCGGGTAACCCCCCACGAGCAGTACTTC
CDR3: CASSPRVTPHEQYF